What follows describes a single T cell receptor (beta chain). Antigen unknown. Unique molecular identifiers were carried by the TCR beta cDNA libraries. Between roughly 1 and 10 million T cells gave rise to around 500,000 cDNA molecules. TCRdb re-analysed the PCR reads in MiXCR, keeping a single row per CDR3 protein. The table has 450,000 or so distinct CDR3 sequences, around 40% seen once. The data were obtained in a study of post-analysis software for immune sequencing data. At the level of the study: Several disease courses (relapsing-remitting, secondary progressive and progressive-relapsing) of multiple sclerosis were included.

The study, taken as a whole, reports: Batch-matched samples strongly co-clustered by F measure. Normalized Chao1 diversity was significantly lower in multiple sclerosis patients than in controls. A few TRBV segments appeared more often in patients than in controls, and TRBV5-6, TRBV5-1 and TRBV20-1 were among these.

The germline CDR1 and CDR2 sequences are MNHEY and SVGAGI. Trimming shortened V by 0 bases and J by 6 bases, and 9 bases separated the two germline ends. The CDR3 is 13 amino acids. The chain has TRBV6-5 and TRBJ2-7, with TRBD2 as a possible D gene (5 bases). This TCR derives from a girl between 10 and 17 years old with multiple sclerosis. The sequencing input was blood. The CDR3 protein is CASSYSRALEQYF. CDR3 DNA sequence: TGTGCCAGCAGTTACTCGAGGGCGCTCGAGCAGTACTTC.